This entry lists 3 T cell receptor beta chains sequenced from one sample in a study of metastatic and nonmetastatic thyroid tumors. Patients were all untreated before their thyroid surgery. MiXCR was used by TCRdb to re-call the PCR reads. Here the sample spans 15,000 to 20,000 clones, around 38% being singletons. Input material: tumor tissue. All receptors come from a female donor with papillary thyroid cancer or a benign thyroid nodule (not recorded which). Some clones in this sample may be carry-over from other donors' samples.

There are a few counts of this clone. The rearrangement links TRBV6-5 to TRBJ1-6, with TRBD1 matching over 10 bases. V was pared by 5 bases and J by 6 bases, with 4 bases of the junction left unmatched. CDR3 length equals 15 residues. The V gene's germline CDR1 is MNHEY and CDR2 SVGAGI. Here the CDR3 reads CASSNRDRGNSPLHF. The CDR3 DNA follows: TGTGCCAGCAGTAACCGGGACAGGGGTAATTCACCCCTCCACTTT.

The V gene is TRBV10-3, the J gene TRBJ1-2, with TRBD1 as a possible D gene (5 bases). Germline V CDR1 and CDR2: ENHRY, SYGVKD. The length of the CDR3 is 16 residues. V shed 6 bases and J shed 1 base, with 18 bases lying between them. The CDR3 region is CAIRPAGRDFNYGYTF. The CDR3 DNA sequence: TGTGCCATCAGGCCGGCGGGCAGGGACTTTAACTATGGCTACACCTTC.

This clone turned up a few times. This sequence joins TRBV2 and TRBJ1-2; possible D gene TRBD1, 6 bases. CDR1 and CDR2 (germline): SNHLY, FYNNEI. This CDR3 has 13 residues. The V end lost 10 bases, the J end lost 0 bases, and 12 bases lay between the germline ends. CDR3 amino acids: CATGDITNYGYTF. In nucleotides, the CDR3 is TGTGCCACCGGGGACATTACTAACTATGGCTACACCTTC.